This TCR beta chain was recovered during a study of OX40 agonist ivuxolimab in advanced cancers. For context, the study as a whole: Ivuxolimab, which targeted the costimulatory receptor OX40 (CD134), was an agonistic, fully human IgG2 monoclonal antibody. Intravenous ivuxolimab was administered to patients every 2 weeks at six dose levels: 0.01, 0.1, 0.3, 1.5, 3 and 10 mg/kg. Of the 50 to 55 dose-escalation patients, hepatocellular carcinoma was present in some 19, melanoma in around 15, renal cell carcinoma in 9 and head and neck cancer in 9. In the dose-escalation cohort, around four fifths of patients were male, and the mean age was roughly 60 years, with a range of roughly 20 to 79. Patients were allowed to have had prior anti-PD-1, anti-PD-L1 or anti-CTLA-4 therapy, and roughly 40% of the dose-escalation patients had been treated with checkpoint inhibitors. Partial responses occurred in three dose-escalation patients, of whom one had hepatocellular carcinoma and two had cutaneous melanoma. The purpose of peripheral TCRbeta sequencing was to test whether ivuxolimab changed TCR sequence diversity and led to clonal T-cell expansion. The paper describes the monotherapy dose-escalation part (N of about 55 patients) of the phase I trial of ivuxolimab.

The trial excluded patients who had a history of autoimmune disease or who were on systemic immunosuppression. Peripheral blood for TCR sequencing was collected from all dose cohorts at baseline, on cycle 4 day 1, and on cycle 7 day 1. Samples were obtained from an open-label, multicenter, first-in-human phase I dose-escalation trial of ivuxolimab. Adults with locally advanced or metastatic melanoma, renal cell, hepatocellular, or head and neck squamous cell carcinoma were enrolled in the trial. Before TCR sequencing, CD4+ T cells and CD8+ T cells were sorted from peripheral blood as separate populations. General conclusions and limits of the study: At doses of 0.1 to 3.0 mg/kg, clonal expansion of both CD4+ and CD8+ T cells in blood was seen between baseline and week 6. Low levels of normalized T-cell clonal expansion were also seen in some nonresponding patients. Antigen specificity was not determined for the clonally expanded peripheral T cells. After ivuxolimab, CD8+ T cells had more expanded clones than CD4+ T cells on average. In partial responders in the 0.1-3.0 mg/kg groups, normalized peripheral clonal expansion was found to be among the lowest, especially among CD8+ T cells.

From cysteine to phenylalanine, the CDR3 is 14 amino acids long. Of all the DNA, just the CDR3 is kept, 42 bases in frame from base 1. Trimming costs V 2 bases and J 3 bases, and their ends lie 7 bases apart. CDR1 and CDR2 are read off the germline V gene as MNHEY and SVGAGI. With regard to this clone: Its antigen remains undetermined. No much larger clonotype is one base removed from it; base qualities were not supplied.

Genomic DNA was extracted from sorted cells for sequencing of the TCRbeta CDR3 region. The immunoSEQ Assay was used to sequence the TCRbeta CDR3 regions. The immuneACCESS repertoire file appears here via TCRdb, limited to in-frame rearrangements. These files lack a portion of the clones; in checked studies, under half of the deficit traces to unresolved V genes, and the cause of the others is not known. Here the sample has 60,000 to 70,000 clones; approximately 80% occur a single time. Together, the top ten hold about 5.1% of the sample. In this chain, TRBV6-5 is recombined with TRBJ2-2, with an unclear D gene assignment. The TCR originated in an adult with an advanced solid tumor such as melanoma, head and neck, liver or kidney cancer. The sequenced sample was CD4+ or CD8+ T cells sorted from blood, obtained in a trial of the OX40 agonist ivuxolimab. The CDR3 region: CASSYAPYTGELFF. DNA sequence: TGTGCCAGCAGTTACGCCCCGTACACCGGGGAGCTGTTTTTT.